This record concerns one T cell receptor beta chain sequence. Its antigen is not known. This record comes from a study of yellow fever vaccine responses in identical twins. Using its own MiXCR run on the RT-PCR reads, TCRdb lists one record per CDR3 protein. The sample has approximately 2,200 distinct CDR3 sequences, approximately 33% seen once. Study results and caveats: Vaccine-induced T cell responses in twins were reportedly observed to appear partly convergent, partly personalized.

The germline V gene has CDR1 LGHNA and CDR2 YSLEER. The V end lost 0 bases, the J end lost 2 bases, and 8 bases lay between the germline ends. This CDR3 region has 16 residues. This receptor was identified in a woman under 30 who received the yellow fever vaccine. The rearrangement links TRBV4-3 to TRBJ2-6, with D uncertain. The specimen was T cells from blood (PBMCs), unsorted or a sorted subset (not recorded which), collected before or after yellow fever vaccination (not recorded which). In DNA, the CDR3 is TGCGCCAGCAGCCAAGATTCTCAAGCTGGGGCCAACGTCCTGACTTTC. Encoded protein: CASSQDSQAGANVLTF.